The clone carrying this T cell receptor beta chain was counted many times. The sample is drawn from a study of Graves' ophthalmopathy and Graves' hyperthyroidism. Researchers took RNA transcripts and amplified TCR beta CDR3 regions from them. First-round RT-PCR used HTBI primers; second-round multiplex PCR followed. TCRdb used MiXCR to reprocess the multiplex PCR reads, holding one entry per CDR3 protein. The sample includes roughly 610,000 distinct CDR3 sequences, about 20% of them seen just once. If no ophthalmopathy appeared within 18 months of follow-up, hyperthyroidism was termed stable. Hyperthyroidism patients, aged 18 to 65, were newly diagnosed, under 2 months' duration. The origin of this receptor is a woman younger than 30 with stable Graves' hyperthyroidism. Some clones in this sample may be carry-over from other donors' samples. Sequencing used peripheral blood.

The CDR3 region has the DNA TGTGCCAGCAGCATGGGTGGGGGGTACACTGAAGCTTTCTTT. It is translated as CASSMGGGYTEAFF. The chain carries TRBV6-5 and TRBJ1-1, with D perhaps TRBD1 (5 bases). The V and J ends lost 6 bases and 3 bases respectively, with 14 bases between them. The V gene's germline CDR1 is MNHEY and CDR2 SVGAGI. This CDR3 has 14 residues.